A selection of T cell receptor beta chains follows, all from one sample in a study of blood T cell repertoires in COVID-19. Repertoires were generated with immunoSEQ multiplex PCR, while TCRdb's copy carries only in-frame clones and drops some. The repertoire includes under 65,000 clones, about 73% of them detected once, and approximately 14% sits in the top ten. The sample was peripheral blood. The receptors stem from a woman in her 70s with acute or convalescent COVID-19. Each CDR3 is given with its conserved first and last residue. Each record gives: V gene, clone size, D gene, J gene, CDR3 protein, CDR3 DNA. The D gene is left open where the match is weak. Clone size is shown for a subset of rows, as once, few, many or a class of expanded clone.

>TRBV19|.|.|TRBJ1-2
CASSLTLQGSTYGYTF
TGTGCCAGTAGTCTTACACTTCAGGGCTCTACGTATGGCTACACCTTC
>TRBV10-3|few|.|TRBJ1-2
CASTMPGSGNYGYTF
TGTGCCTCAACCATGCCAGGATCGGGAAACTATGGCTACACCTTC
>TRBV5-1|.|TRBD1|TRBJ1-5
CASSLGQGGNQPQHF
TGCGCCAGCAGCTTGGGTCAGGGGGGCAATCAGCCCCAGCATTTT
>TRBV19|.|.|TRBJ2-1
CASTPDAGRVYNEQFF
TGTGCCAGTACCCCGGATGCCGGGCGGGTCTACAATGAGCAGTTCTTC
>TRBV5-1|once|TRBD1|TRBJ1-1
CASSLRGRTGSLAFF
TGCGCCAGCAGCTTGCGTGGTCGGACAGGGTCTTTGGCTTTCTTT
>TRBV27|once|.|TRBJ1-5
CASSARGGSIDSNQPQHF
TGTGCCAGTTCCGCGAGGGGGGGAAGTATTGATAGCAATCAGCCCCAGCATTTT
>TRBV3-1/TRBV3-2|.|TRBD1|TRBJ1-1
CASCPFEGARNTEAFF
TGTGCCAGTTGCCCCTTCGAGGGGGCGCGGAACACTGAAGCTTTCTTT
>TRBV19|.|.|TRBJ1-4
CASSNPQGGKEKLFF
TGTGCCAGTAGTAACCCACAGGGCGGTAAGGAAAAACTGTTTTTT
>TRBV12-3/TRBV12-4|.|.|TRBJ2-5
CASSLGPGETQYF
TGTGCCAGCAGTTTAGGGCCAGGGGAGACCCAGTACTTC
>TRBV11-2|.|.|TRBJ1-2
CASSSRAGAFLNYGYTF
TGTGCCAGCAGCTCCCGGGCAGGGGCCTTTCTCAACTATGGCTACACCTTC
>TRBV10-3|.|.|TRBJ2-3
CAIYKGGTDTQYF
TGTGCCATCTATAAGGGGGGCACAGATACGCAGTATTTT
>TRBV15|.|.|TRBJ1-1
CATSRGGKAGTEAFF
TGTGCCACCAGCAGAGGCGGAAAAGCAGGGACTGAAGCTTTCTTT
>TRBV4-1|.|.|TRBJ1-1
CASSQGGRRTVNTEAFF
TGCGCCAGCAGCCAGGGGGGGAGAAGGACAGTGAACACTGAAGCTTTCTTT
>TRBV6-5|.|TRBD2|TRBJ2-7
CASSRTSGDNEQYF
TGTGCCAGCAGCCGGACTAGCGGGGATAACGAGCAGTACTTC
>TRBV2|once|.|TRBJ1-5
CASSEETGSNQPQHF
TGTGCCAGCAGTGAAGAGACAGGCAGCAATCAGCCCCAGCATTTT
>TRBV3-1/TRBV3-2|.|.|TRBJ1-1
CASSRGDTEAFF
TGTGCCAGCAGCCGGGGAGACACTGAAGCTTTCTTT
>TRBV19|.|.|TRBJ2-1
CASTTAGQVYNEQFF
TGTGCCAGTACGACCGCAGGGCAGGTATACAATGAGCAGTTCTTC
>TRBV10-3|.|.|TRBJ1-1
CAISDGVKTEAFF
TGTGCCATCAGTGACGGGGTGAAGACTGAAGCTTTCTTT
>TRBV11-2|.|.|TRBJ2-5
CASSPGDVETQYF
TGTGCCAGCAGCCCGGGGGACGTAGAGACCCAGTACTTC
>TRBV6-5|.|TRBD2|TRBJ2-7
CASSLQRGDYGQYF
TGTGCCAGCAGTCTCCAACGGGGGGACTACGGGCAGTACTTC
>TRBV12-3/TRBV12-4|.|.|TRBJ2-1
CATSAYNEQFF
TGTGCCACCTCAGCCTACAATGAGCAGTTCTTC
>TRBV5-1|.|TRBD1|TRBJ1-2
CASSLEARTGGNYGYTF
TGCGCCAGCAGCTTGGAGGCTCGGACAGGCGGGAACTATGGCTACACCTTC
>TRBV7-9|few|TRBD1|TRBJ2-5
CASSTIEEGAQETQYF
TGTGCCAGCAGCACGATAGAAGAGGGGGCCCAAGAGACCCAGTACTTC
>TRBV12-3/TRBV12-4|.|TRBD1|TRBJ1-1
CASSVQGGTEAFF
TGTGCCAGCAGTGTACAGGGGGGCACTGAAGCTTTCTTT
>TRBV20-1|.|.|TRBJ2-3
CSASLDPLARADTQYF
TGCAGTGCTAGTCTAGACCCTCTAGCGCGGGCAGATACGCAGTATTTT
>TRBV3-1/TRBV3-2|.|.|TRBJ2-7
CASSQGGLSYEQYF
TGTGCCAGCAGCCAAGGGGGCCTGTCCTACGAGCAGTACTTC
>TRBV5-1|.|.|TRBJ2-7
CASSLLMVGRGYEQYF
TGCGCCAGCAGCTTGCTCATGGTAGGCAGGGGCTACGAGCAGTACTTC
>TRBV7-3|.|.|TRBJ1-1
CASMPDPRGTEAFF
TGTGCCAGCATGCCTGACCCCCGGGGGACTGAAGCTTTCTTT
>TRBV29-1|few|.|TRBJ1-3
CSVWGGGNTIYF
TGCAGCGTTTGGGGAGGTGGAAACACCATATATTTT
>TRBV20-1|.|TRBD2|TRBJ2-7
CSASPASGIYEQYF
TGCAGTGCTAGTCCGGCTAGCGGGATCTACGAGCAGTACTTC
>TRBV30|.|.|TRBJ1-6
CAWSVVSASPLHF
TGTGCCTGGAGTGTAGTGAGTGCGTCACCCCTCCACTTT
>TRBV30|.|.|TRBJ2-3
CAWNRGGSSTDTQYF
TGTGCCTGGAATCGCGGGGGCTCTAGCACAGATACGCAGTATTTT
>TRBV27|few|.|TRBJ1-6
CASSIKPAGPTALHF
TGTGCCAGCAGTATAAAACCAGCGGGCCCGACGGCCCTCCACTTT
>TRBV6-1|.|TRBD1|TRBJ1-2
CASSEKTGQRSYGYTF
TGTGCCAGCAGTGAAAAGACAGGGCAAAGGTCGTATGGCTACACCTTC
>TRBV27|.|TRBD2|TRBJ2-7
CASSLEGLARYEQYF
TGTGCCAGCAGCCTCGAGGGACTAGCTCGCTACGAGCAGTACTTC
>TRBV11-2|.|TRBD1|TRBJ2-7
CASSRDSSYEQYF
TGTGCCAGCAGCCGGGACAGCTCCTACGAGCAGTACTTC
>TRBV20-1|once|.|TRBJ1-4
CSASAGSRTNEKLFF
TGCAGTGCTAGTGCAGGGTCACGGACTAATGAAAAACTGTTTTTT
>TRBV15|once|TRBD1|TRBJ1-2
CATSPKQGGDYGYTF
TGTGCCACCAGCCCTAAACAGGGGGGAGACTATGGCTACACCTTC